This T cell receptor beta chain was identified in a study of blood T cell repertoires in COVID-19. Study at large: Nucleic acid was either cDNA or gDNA, and it came from T cells, B-cell-depleted T cells, or PBMCs.

In the authors' workflow: Estimation of nucleated cell counts was performed using reference gene primer amplification. Libraries were prepared by immunoSEQ multiplex PCR; TCRdb keeps only in-frame clonotypes and omits some of them. V, J and clone size are taken as reported in that table, and D and trimming were inferred from the DNA itself. This table holds some 340,000 clones, 90% to 95% found once. Trimming cost V 0 bases and J 0 bases, with 9 bases left between them. The CDR3 runs 17 residues. Germline lookup yields CDR1 LGHDT and CDR2 YNNKEL (reference sequence). Sequenced input: PBMCs or T cells enriched from blood (not recorded which). This TCR came from a woman aged 25 to 45 who had been exposed to COVID-19. The chain links TRBV3-1 (or the pseudogene TRBV3-2) to TRBJ1-6, with D tentatively TRBD1 (6 bases). The CDR3 DNA follows: TGTGCCAGCAGCCAAGAACAGGGAAGCTCCTATAATTCACCCCTCCACTTT. Translated, it gives CASSQEQGSSYNSPLHF.